These 19 T cell receptor beta chains share one sample of origin, sequenced in a study of early T cells in non-severe SARS-CoV-2 infection. Via MiXCR, TCRdb re-called the 5' RACE reads, giving one row per CDR3 protein. Among some 78,000 distinct CDR3 sequences listed, around 14% were seen once. The sample consisted of whole blood. These receptors all come from an adult who was a healthcare worker with PCR-confirmed SARS-CoV-2 infection or an uninfected control (not recorded which).

The chain links TRBV7-9 to TRBJ1-2; unclear D gene. The V end was cut by 2 bases, the J end by 0 bases, with 7 bases between. Germline CDR1 is SEHNR and CDR2 is FQNEAQ (reference sequence). This CDR3 region has 14 residues. For the CDR3, the DNA is TGTGCCAGCAGCTTAACCAGTGCTAACTATGGCTACACCTTC. Protein sequence: CASSLTSANYGYTF. The full variable domain, in which reference TRBV7-9 and TRBJ1-2 provide the parts outside the CDR3, is DTGVSQNPRHKITKRGQNVTFRCDPISEHNRLYWYRQTLGQGPEFLTYFQNEAQLEKSRLLSDRFSAERPKGSFSTLEIQRTEQGDSAMYLCASSLTSANYGYTFGSGTRLTVV.

In its sample, this clonotype was seen many times. The V call is TRBV6-2 or TRBV6-3, the J call TRBJ2-1; maybe TRBD2 (6 bases). The CDR3 is made up of 14 amino acids. Germline CDR1 reads MNHEY; CDR2 reads SVGEGT. V lost 6 bases to trimming and J lost 2 bases, with 11 bases between them. CDR3 loop: CASSGGNPYNEQFF. The CDR3 region has the DNA TGTGCCAGCAGCGGGGGTAATCCCTACAATGAGCAGTTCTTC.

At least ten counts were recorded for this clonotype. This sequence joins TRBV2 and TRBJ2-3; D is unresolved. CDR1 is SNHLY, CDR2 FYNNEI, per germline. The CDR3 covers 12 residues. V gave up 5 bases and J gave up 2 bases, with 5 bases separating them. The CDR3 here is CASSPDTDTQYF. The CDR3 coding sequence is TGTGCCAGCAGTCCAGACACAGATACGCAGTATTTT.

This clonotype was counted only a few times. The gene calls are TRBV27 and TRBJ1-5; TRBD1 might be the D (6 bases). The CDR3 has 14 residues. V lost 6 bases to trimming and J lost 7 bases, with 16 bases between them. Per germline, CDR1 MNHEY and CDR2 SMNVEV (reference sequence). CDR3 amino acids: CASRPPGVRQPQHF. The DNA for the CDR3 is TGTGCCAGCAGACCCCCAGGGGTAAGGCAGCCCCAGCATTTT.

This clonotype was seen repeatedly, ten times or more. The genes are TRBV6-4 and TRBJ1-5; perhaps TRBD1 as D (5 bases). The length of the CDR3 is 13 residues. Per germline, CDR1 MRHNA and CDR2 SNTAGT. With 1 base removed from V and 7 bases from J, the gap between germline ends came to 8 bases. CDR3 bases: TGTGCCAGCAGTGACTATGGGGGGCAGCCCCAGCATTTT. Protein sequence: CASSDYGGQPQHF.

In this sample, this clonotype turned up many times. The chain uses TRBV29-1 and TRBJ2-5; maybe TRBD1 (6 bases). The CDR3 spans 12 residues. V was clipped by 7 bases and J by 5 bases, with 14 bases between them. The germline V gene encodes CDR1 SQVTM and CDR2 ANQGSEA. CDR3 nucleotide sequence: TGCAGCGGGGGACATTCCCACGAGACCCAGTACTTC. Translated: CSGGHSHETQYF.

This clonotype was counted only a few times. The chain couples TRBV28 to TRBJ1-1, with D hard to call. CDR1 and CDR2 (germline): MDHEN, SYDVKM. The V end lost 4 bases, the J end lost 9 bases, and 21 bases lay between the germline ends. This CDR3 contains 15 residues. The CDR3 spells CASSYRGTEGVKAFF. The CDR3 DNA reads as TGTGCCAGCAGTTACCGGGGAACAGAGGGCGTTAAAGCTTTCTTT.

This chain uses TRBV7-3 with TRBJ2-1, with a possible D match to TRBD2 (6 bases). The CDR3 is 12 amino acids. Per the germline V gene, CDR1 is SGHTA and CDR2 is FQGTGA. The V end lost 5 bases, the J end lost 13 bases, and 15 bases lay between the germline ends. The CDR3 DNA reads TGTGCCAGCAGCCTCCCGGGACTTTCACAGTTCTTC. Translating gives CASSLPGLSQFF.

This clonotype came up a few times. This chain connects TRBV5-1 to TRBJ2-2; D might be TRBD1 (5 bases). Germline values: CDR1 SGHRS, CDR2 YFSETQ. V was clipped by 0 bases and J by 1 base, with 10 bases between them. The CDR3 spans 16 residues. DNA of the CDR3: TGCGCCAGCAGCTTGGAGGGGTCCAGGAACACCGGGGAGCTGTTTTTT. This codes for CASSLEGSRNTGELFF.

This sequence joins TRBV2 and TRBJ2-1; D perhaps matches TRBD2 (5 bases). Germline V gives CDR1 SNHLY, CDR2 FYNNEI. With 4 bases removed from V and 5 bases from J, the gap between germline ends came to 12 bases. The CDR3 sequence is 14 residues long. This CDR3 reads CASSGGSLDNEQFF. The CDR3 nucleotides read TGTGCCAGCAGTGGAGGGAGCCTAGACAATGAGCAGTTCTTC. Complete variable domain (other parts from reference TRBV2 and TRBJ2-1): EPEVTQTPSHQVTQMGQEVILRCVPISNHLYFYWYRQILGQKVEFLVSFYNNEISEKSEIFDDQFSVERPDGSNFTLKIRSTKLEDSAMYFCASSGGSLDNEQFFGPGTRLTVL.

This clonotype has just a few counts. The rearrangement uses TRBV15 and TRBJ1-4; no reliable D call. This CDR3 has 13 amino acids. CDR1 is LNHNV, CDR2 YYDKDF, per germline (reference sequence). V lost 5 bases, J lost 8 bases, and 12 bases lay in between. The CDR3 spells CATSSGSREKLFF. Written as DNA, the CDR3 is TGTGCCACCAGCTCCGGGAGCCGCGAAAAACTGTTTTTT.

This clonotype was observed many times. The rearrangement uses TRBV5-5 and TRBJ1-4, with 8 bases lining up with TRBD1. Trimming removed 4 bases from V and 5 bases from J; junction bases left unmatched: 7. Germline assignment: CDR1 SGHKS and CDR2 YYEKEE (reference sequence). The length of the CDR3 is 15 residues. CDR3 region: CASSDTRQGNEKLFF. The CDR3 nucleotides read TGTGCCAGCAGCGACACCCGACAGGGGAATGAAAAACTGTTTTTT.

This clonotype was counted only a few times. The gene calls are TRBV7-9 and TRBJ2-1, with TRBD2 matching over 9 bases. This CDR3 is built from 16 residues. V lost 5 bases and J lost 3; bases outside the gene matches: 8. Germline lookup yields CDR1 SEHNR and CDR2 FQNEAQ (reference sequence). Written as DNA, the CDR3 is TGTGCCAGCAGCGCGCTCCTAGCGGGGAACTACAATGAGCAGTTCTTC. Protein sequence: CASSALLAGNYNEQFF. The full variable domain, in which reference TRBV7-9 and TRBJ2-1 provide the parts outside the CDR3, is DTGVSQNPRHKITKRGQNVTFRCDPISEHNRLYWYRQTLGQGPEFLTYFQNEAQLEKSRLLSDRFSAERPKGSFSTLEIQRTEQGDSAMYLCASSALLAGNYNEQFFGPGTRLTVL.

V is TRBV18 and J is TRBJ2-1, with D perhaps TRBD2 (5 bases). The length of the CDR3 is 16 residues. V lost 6 bases to trimming and J lost 3 bases, with 18 bases between them. Germline CDR1 is KGHSH and CDR2 is LQKENI. In nucleotides, the CDR3 is TGTGCCAGCTCTCCTCCTAGTGTCGCGGGCTACAATGAGCAGTTCTTC. Protein product: CASSPPSVAGYNEQFF.

Only a few counts were recorded for this clonotype. This rearrangement joins TRBV20-1 to TRBJ2-1, with TRBD1 matching 8 bases. Trimming took 0 bases from V and 0 from J; bases not matched to a gene: 7. The CDR3 totals 17 residues. Germline CDR1 reads DFQATT; CDR2 reads SNEGSKA (reference sequence). The CDR3 DNA is TGCAGTGCTAGAGAGGGCCAGGGGGCCCACTCCTACAATGAGCAGTTCTTC. It codes for CSAREGQGAHSYNEQFF.

Here the CDR3 DNA reads TGCGCCAGCAGTGCAGGGGGAGGTTGGCCTGAAGCTTTCTTT. This sequence encodes CASSAGGGWPEAFF. V is TRBV4-1 and J is TRBJ1-1, with 7 bases matching TRBD1. The germline gives CDR1 MGHRA, CDR2 YSYEKL. The CDR3 has 14 residues. J lost 6 bases, V lost 6 bases, and 10 bases had no gene match.

The DNA of the CDR3 is TGTGCCAGCAGCCTCCTAGCCGAAGATACGCAGTATTTT. The encoded protein is CASSLLAEDTQYF. The chain links TRBV3-1 to TRBJ2-3, with a tentative D call TRBD2 (5 bases). Germline loops: CDR1 LGHDT, CDR2 YNNKEL (reference sequence). With 4 bases removed from V and 5 bases from J, the gap between germline ends came to 10 bases. This CDR3 comprises 13 residues.

The J gene is TRBJ2-1, the V gene TRBV11-2, with D perhaps matching TRBD2 (6 bases). From germline, CDR1 is SGHAT and CDR2 FQNNGV. V lost 1 base, J lost 3 bases, and 13 bases lay in between. CDR3 length: 16 amino acids. This chain's CDR3 is CASSLVRGNHYNEQFF. The CDR3 region has the DNA TGTGCCAGCAGCTTAGTACGCGGGAATCACTACAATGAGCAGTTCTTC.

This clonotype was seen many times. The chain recombines TRBV5-1 with TRBJ1-6, with 7 positions matching TRBD1. Losses at the gene ends were 4 bases for V and 6 bases for J; bases not matched to a gene: 7. The CDR3 runs to 15 residues. Germline V lookup: CDR1 SGHRS, CDR2 YFSETQ. In nucleotides, the CDR3 is TGCGCCAGCAGCCTAGGACAGGTCGCTAATTCACCCCTCCACTTT. The encoded protein is CASSLGQVANSPLHF.